The next 4 T cell receptor beta chains were all read from a single sample in a study of cytomegalovirus exposure and HLA in healthy donors. 60 Vbeta and 13 Jbeta primers were used in PCR. Only in-frame clones appear in the TCRdb table, and some are missing; sequencing was by immunoSEQ multiplex PCR. The table lists more than 55,000 clones, with 5% in the top ten. The source material was PBMCs. The receptors shown here come from a woman between 40 and 50 years old in good health and CMV-seropositive.

The chain couples TRBV29-1 to TRBJ1-5, with no clear D. Between the trimmed V and J ends, which lost 6 bases and 5 bases, there was a span of 14 bases. From germline, CDR1 is SQVTM and CDR2 ANQGSEA. CDR3 length equals 13 residues. CDR3 loop: CSVGRGEDQPQHF. The CDR3 DNA is TGCAGCGTAGGACGGGGTGAGGATCAGCCCCAGCATTTT.

The chain is built from TRBV7-3 and TRBJ2-2; 10 bases map to TRBD2. The CDR3 runs to 17 residues. Per the germline V gene, CDR1 is SGHTA and CDR2 is FQGTGA. Losses at the gene ends were 1 base for V and 5 bases for J; bases not matched to a gene: 7. The CDR3 bases are TGTGCCAGCAGCTTAAGGGCTAGCGGGAGTGATACCGGGGAGCTGTTTTTT. Protein product: CASSLRASGSDTGELFF.

CDR3: CASSSLQGTDTQYF. CDR3 nucleotides: TGTGCCAGTAGCTCTCTACAGGGCACAGATACGCAGTATTTT. V gene TRBV19 combines with J gene TRBJ2-3; perhaps TRBD1 as D (5 bases). CDR1 LNHDA and CDR2 SQIVND come from the germline V gene (reference sequence). The V and J ends lost 6 bases and 1 base respectively, with 11 bases between them. The CDR3 loop spans 14 amino acids.

V usage is TRBV27 and J usage is TRBJ2-7; D not certain. Germline V CDR1 and CDR2: MNHEY, SMNVEV (reference sequence). V gave up 0 bases and J gave up 6 bases, with 12 bases separating them. The CDR3 consists of 14 residues. CDR3 sequence reads: CASSLSAVFSEQYF. For the CDR3, the DNA is TGTGCCAGCAGTTTATCGGCAGTTTTCTCCGAGCAGTACTTC.